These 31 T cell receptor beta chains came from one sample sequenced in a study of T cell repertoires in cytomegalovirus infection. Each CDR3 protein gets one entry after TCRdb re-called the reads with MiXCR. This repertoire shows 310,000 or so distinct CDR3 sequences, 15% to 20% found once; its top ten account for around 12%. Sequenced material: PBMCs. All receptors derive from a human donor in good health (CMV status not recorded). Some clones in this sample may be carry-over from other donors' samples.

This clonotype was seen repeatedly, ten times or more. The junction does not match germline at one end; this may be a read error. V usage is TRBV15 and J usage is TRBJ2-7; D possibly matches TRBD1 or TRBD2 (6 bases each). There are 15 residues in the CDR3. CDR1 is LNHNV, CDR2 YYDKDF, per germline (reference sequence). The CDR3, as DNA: TGTGCCACCAGCAGAGATGATCAGGGGAGGCTGGAGCGGTACTTC. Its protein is CATSRDDQGRLERYF.

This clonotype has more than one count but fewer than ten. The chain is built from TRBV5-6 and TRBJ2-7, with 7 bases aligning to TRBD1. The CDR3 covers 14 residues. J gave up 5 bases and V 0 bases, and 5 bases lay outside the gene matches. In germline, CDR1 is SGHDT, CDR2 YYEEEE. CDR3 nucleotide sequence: TGTGCCAGCAGCTTGGTGACAGGGTCTAACGAGCAGTACTTC. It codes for CASSLVTGSNEQYF.

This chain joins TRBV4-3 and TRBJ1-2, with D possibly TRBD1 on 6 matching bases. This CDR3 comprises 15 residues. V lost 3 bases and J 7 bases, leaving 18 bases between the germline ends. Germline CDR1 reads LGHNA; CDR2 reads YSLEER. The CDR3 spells CASSQDATGPSGYTF. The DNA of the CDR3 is TGCGCCAGCAGCCAGGACGCTACAGGGCCCTCTGGCTACACCTTC.

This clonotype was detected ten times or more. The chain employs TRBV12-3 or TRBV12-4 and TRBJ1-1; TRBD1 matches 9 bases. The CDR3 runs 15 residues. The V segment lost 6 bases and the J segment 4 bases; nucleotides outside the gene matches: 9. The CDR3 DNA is TGTGCCAGCAGGACCGGGACAGGGTCTCTCACTGAAGCTTTCTTT. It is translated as CASRTGTGSLTEAFF.

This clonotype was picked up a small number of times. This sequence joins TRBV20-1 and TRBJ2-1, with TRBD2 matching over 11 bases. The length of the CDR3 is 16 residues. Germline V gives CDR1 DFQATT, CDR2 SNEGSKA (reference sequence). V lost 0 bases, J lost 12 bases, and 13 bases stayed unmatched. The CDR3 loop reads CSARDPLAGGPRGQFF. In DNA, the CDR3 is TGCAGTGCTAGAGATCCTCTAGCGGGGGGCCCACGCGGGCAGTTCTTC.

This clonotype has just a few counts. The CDR3 DNA sequence: TGTGCCAGCAGTTTTAGCTTGGGGGCGGGGGAGAACACCGGGGAGCTGTTTTTT. It encodes CASSFSLGAGENTGELFF. The chain links TRBV12-3 or TRBV12-4 to TRBJ2-2; D possibly corresponds to TRBD2 (7 bases). The CDR3 runs to 18 residues. Trimming removed 3 bases from V and 1 base from J, with 18 bases in between.

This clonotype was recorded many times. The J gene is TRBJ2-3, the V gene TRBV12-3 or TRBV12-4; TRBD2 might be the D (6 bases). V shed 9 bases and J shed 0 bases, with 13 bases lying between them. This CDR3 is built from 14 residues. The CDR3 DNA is TGTGCCAGTTCGGGAGCTAGCAGCACAGATACGCAGTATTTT. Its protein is CASSGASSTDTQYF.

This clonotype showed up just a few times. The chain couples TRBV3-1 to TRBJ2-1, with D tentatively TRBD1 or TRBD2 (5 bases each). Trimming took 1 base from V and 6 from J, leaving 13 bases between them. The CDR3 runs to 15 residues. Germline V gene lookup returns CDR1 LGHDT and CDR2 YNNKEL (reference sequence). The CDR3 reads CASSQGGQGANEQFF. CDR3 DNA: TGTGCCAGCAGCCAAGGCGGGCAGGGTGCCAATGAGCAGTTCTTC.

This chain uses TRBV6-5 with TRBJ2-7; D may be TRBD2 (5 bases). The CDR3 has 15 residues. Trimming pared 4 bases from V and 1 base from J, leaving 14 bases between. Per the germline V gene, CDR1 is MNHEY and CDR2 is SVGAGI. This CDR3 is CASSSPGVGSYEQYF. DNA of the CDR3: TGTGCCAGCAGTTCCCCCGGGGTGGGATCCTACGAGCAGTACTTC.

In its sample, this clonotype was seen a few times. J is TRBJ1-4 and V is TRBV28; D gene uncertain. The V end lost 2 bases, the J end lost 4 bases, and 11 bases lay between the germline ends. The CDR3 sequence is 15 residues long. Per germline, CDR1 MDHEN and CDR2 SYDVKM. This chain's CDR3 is CASSLMAGVNEKLFF. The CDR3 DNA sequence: TGTGCCAGCAGTTTAATGGCTGGGGTTAATGAAAAACTGTTTTTT. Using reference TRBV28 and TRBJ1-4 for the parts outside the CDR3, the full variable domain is DVKVTQSSRYLVKRTGEKVFLECVQDMDHENMFWYRQDPGLGLRLIYFSYDVKMKEKGDIPEGYSVSREKKERFSLILESASTNQTSMYLCASSLMAGVNEKLFFGSGTQLSVL.

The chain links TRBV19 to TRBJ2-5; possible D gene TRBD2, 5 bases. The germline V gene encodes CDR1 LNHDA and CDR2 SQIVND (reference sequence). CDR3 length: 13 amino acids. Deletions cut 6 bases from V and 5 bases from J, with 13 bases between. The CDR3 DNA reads TGTGCCAGTAGCCCGGGGATCCTGGAGACCCAGTACTTC. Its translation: CASSPGILETQYF.

The CDR3 loop reads CASSLPGTYEQYF. The DNA of the CDR3 is TGTGCCAGCAGTTTACCGGGAACCTACGAGCAGTACTTC. The rearrangement links TRBV28 to TRBJ2-7; D is possibly TRBD2 (5 bases). V lost 2 bases, J lost 2 bases, and 7 bases lay in between. Germline V gene sequence: CDR1 MDHEN, CDR2 SYDVKM. The length of the CDR3 is 13 residues.

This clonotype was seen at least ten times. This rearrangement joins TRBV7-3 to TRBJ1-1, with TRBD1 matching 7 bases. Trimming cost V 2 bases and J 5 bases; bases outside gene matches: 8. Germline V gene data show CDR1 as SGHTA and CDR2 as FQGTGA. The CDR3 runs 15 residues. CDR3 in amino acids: CASSLGGQGGTEAFF. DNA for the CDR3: TGTGCCAGCAGCTTAGGTGGTCAGGGGGGTACTGAAGCTTTCTTT.

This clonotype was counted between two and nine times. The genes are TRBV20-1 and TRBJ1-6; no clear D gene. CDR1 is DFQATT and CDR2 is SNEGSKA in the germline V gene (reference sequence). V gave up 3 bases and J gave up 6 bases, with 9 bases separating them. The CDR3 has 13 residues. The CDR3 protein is CSARGDGNSPLHF. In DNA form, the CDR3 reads TGCAGTGCTAGGGGTGATGGTAATTCACCCCTCCACTTT.

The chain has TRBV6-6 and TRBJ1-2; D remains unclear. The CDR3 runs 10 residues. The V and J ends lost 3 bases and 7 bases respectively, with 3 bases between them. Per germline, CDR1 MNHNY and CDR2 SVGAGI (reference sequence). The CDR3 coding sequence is TGTGCCAGCAGTTATTCTGGCTACACCTTC. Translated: CASSYSGYTF.

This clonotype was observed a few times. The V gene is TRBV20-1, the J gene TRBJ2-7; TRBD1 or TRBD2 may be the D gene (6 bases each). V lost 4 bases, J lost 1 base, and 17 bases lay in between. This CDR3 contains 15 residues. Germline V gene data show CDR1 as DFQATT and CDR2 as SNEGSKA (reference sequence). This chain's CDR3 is CSAMTGGGNSYEQYF. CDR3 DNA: TGCAGTGCTATGACAGGTGGGGGGAATTCCTACGAGCAGTACTTC.

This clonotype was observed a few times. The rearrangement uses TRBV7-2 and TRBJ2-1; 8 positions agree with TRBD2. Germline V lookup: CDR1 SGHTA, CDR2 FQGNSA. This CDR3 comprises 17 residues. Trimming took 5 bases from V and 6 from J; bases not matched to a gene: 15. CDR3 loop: CASSPPGGGALGNEQFF. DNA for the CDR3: TGTGCCAGCAGCCCGCCGGGAGGGGGGGCTTTGGGCAATGAGCAGTTCTTC.

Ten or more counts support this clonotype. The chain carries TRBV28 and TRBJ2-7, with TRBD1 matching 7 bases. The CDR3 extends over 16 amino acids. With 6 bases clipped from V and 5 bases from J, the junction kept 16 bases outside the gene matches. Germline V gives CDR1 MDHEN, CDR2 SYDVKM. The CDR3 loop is CASSPVAAQGTHEQYF. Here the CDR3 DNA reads TGTGCCAGCAGCCCCGTGGCGGCACAGGGGACCCACGAGCAGTACTTC.

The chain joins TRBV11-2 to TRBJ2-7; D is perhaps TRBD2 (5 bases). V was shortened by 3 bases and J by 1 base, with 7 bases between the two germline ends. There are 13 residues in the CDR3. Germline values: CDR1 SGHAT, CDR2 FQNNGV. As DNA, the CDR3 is TGTGCCAGCAGCTTTACGGGATCCTACGAGCAGTACTTC. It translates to CASSFTGSYEQYF. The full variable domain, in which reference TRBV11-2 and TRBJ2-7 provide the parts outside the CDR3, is EAGVAQSPRYKIIEKRQSVAFWCNPISGHATLYWYQQILGQGPKLLIQFQNNGVVDDSQLPKDRFSAERLKGVDSTLKIQPAKLEDSAVYLCASSFTGSYEQYFGPGTRLTVT.

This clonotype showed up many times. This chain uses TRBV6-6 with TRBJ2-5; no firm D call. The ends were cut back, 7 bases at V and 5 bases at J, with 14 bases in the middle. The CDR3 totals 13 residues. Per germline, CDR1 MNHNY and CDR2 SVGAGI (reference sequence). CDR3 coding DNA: TGTGCCAGCATAGTAGACCTCTGGGAGACCCAGTACTTC. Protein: CASIVDLWETQYF.

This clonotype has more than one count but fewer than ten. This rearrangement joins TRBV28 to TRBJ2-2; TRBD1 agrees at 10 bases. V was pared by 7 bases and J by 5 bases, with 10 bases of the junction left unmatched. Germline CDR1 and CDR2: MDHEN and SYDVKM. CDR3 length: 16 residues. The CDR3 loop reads CASTLVGQGNTGELFF. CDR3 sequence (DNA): TGTGCCAGCACCCTCGTGGGACAGGGGAATACCGGGGAGCTGTTTTTT. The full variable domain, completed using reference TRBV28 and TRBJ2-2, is DVKVTQSSRYLVKRTGEKVFLECVQDMDHENMFWYRQDPGLGLRLIYFSYDVKMKEKGDIPEGYSVSREKKERFSLILESASTNQTSMYLCASTLVGQGNTGELFFGEGSRLTVL.

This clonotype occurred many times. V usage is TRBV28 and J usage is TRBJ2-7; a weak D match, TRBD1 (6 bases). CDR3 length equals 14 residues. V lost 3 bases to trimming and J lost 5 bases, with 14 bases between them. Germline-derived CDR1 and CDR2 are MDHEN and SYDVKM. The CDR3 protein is CASSFGGRVDEQYF. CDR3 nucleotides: TGTGCCAGCAGTTTTGGGGGCAGGGTCGACGAGCAGTACTTC.

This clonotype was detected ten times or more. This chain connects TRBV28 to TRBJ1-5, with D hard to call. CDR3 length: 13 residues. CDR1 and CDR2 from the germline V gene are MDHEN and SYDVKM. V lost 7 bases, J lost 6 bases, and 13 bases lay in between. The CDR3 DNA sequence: TGTGCCAGCACCACCAGGTCTCGTCAGCCCCAGCATTTT. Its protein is CASTTRSRQPQHF.

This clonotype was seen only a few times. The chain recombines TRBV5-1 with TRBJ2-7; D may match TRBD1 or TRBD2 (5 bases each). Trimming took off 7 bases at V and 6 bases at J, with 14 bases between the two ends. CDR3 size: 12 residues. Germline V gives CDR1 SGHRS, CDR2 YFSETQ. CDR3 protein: CASSLVGTEQYF. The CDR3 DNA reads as TGCGCCAGCTCCTTGGTAGGGACCGAGCAGTACTTC.

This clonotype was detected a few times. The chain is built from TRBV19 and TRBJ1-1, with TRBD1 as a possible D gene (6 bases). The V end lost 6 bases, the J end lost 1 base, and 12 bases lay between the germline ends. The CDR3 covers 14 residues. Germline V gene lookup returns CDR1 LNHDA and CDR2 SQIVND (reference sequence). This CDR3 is CASSATGTNTEAFF. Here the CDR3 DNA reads TGTGCCAGTAGCGCCACAGGGACGAACACTGAAGCTTTCTTT. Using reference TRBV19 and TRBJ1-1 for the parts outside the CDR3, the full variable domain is DGGITQSPKYLFRKEGQNVTLSCEQNLNHDAMYWYRQDPGQGLRLIYYSQIVNDFQKGDIAEGYSVSREKKESFPLTVTSAQKNPTAFYLCASSATGTNTEAFFGQGTRLTVV.

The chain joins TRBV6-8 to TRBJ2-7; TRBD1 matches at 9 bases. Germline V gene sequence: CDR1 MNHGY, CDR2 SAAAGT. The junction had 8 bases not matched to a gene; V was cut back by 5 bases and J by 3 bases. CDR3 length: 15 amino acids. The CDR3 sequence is CASSPSGQGFYEQYF. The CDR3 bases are TGTGCCAGCAGTCCCTCGGGACAGGGATTCTACGAGCAGTACTTC.

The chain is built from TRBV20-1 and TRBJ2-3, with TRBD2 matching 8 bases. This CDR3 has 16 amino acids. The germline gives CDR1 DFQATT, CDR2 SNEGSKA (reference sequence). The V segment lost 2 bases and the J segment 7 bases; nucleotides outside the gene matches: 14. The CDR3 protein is CSARSLAGLPTNTQYF. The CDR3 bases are TGCAGTGCTAGAAGCCTAGCGGGCCTCCCAACCAATACGCAGTATTTT.

The chain's CDR3 is CASRKWGLGYGYTF. CDR3 DNA: TGTGCCAGCAGGAAGTGGGGGCTCGGCTATGGCTACACCTTC. The rearrangement links TRBV28 to TRBJ1-2; perhaps TRBD1 as D (6 bases). The CDR3 totals 14 residues. With 6 bases removed from V and 4 bases from J, the gap between germline ends came to 15 bases. Germline V CDR1 and CDR2: MDHEN, SYDVKM.

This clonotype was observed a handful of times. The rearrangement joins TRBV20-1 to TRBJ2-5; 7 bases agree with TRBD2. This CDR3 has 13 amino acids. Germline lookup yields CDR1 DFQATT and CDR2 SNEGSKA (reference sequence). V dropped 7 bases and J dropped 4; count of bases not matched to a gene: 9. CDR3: CSGSLLAVETQYF. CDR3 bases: TGCAGTGGTTCCCTCCTAGCGGTAGAGACCCAGTACTTC.

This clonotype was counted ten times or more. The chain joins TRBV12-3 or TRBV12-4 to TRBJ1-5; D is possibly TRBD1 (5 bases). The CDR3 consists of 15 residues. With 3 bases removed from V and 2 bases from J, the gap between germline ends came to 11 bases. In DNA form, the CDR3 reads TGTGCCAGCAGTTTCCGGCAAGGGGGCAATCAGCCCCAGCATTTT. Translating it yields CASSFRQGGNQPQHF.

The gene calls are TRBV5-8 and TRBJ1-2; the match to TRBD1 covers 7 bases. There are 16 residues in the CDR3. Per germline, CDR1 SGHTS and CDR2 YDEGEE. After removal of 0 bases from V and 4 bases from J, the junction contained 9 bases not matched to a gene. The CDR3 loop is CASSLVGTGEGYGYTF. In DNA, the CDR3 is TGTGCCAGCAGCTTGGTGGGCACAGGGGAGGGCTATGGCTACACCTTC.